Following are 14 T cell receptor beta chains from one sample sequenced in a study of T cell responses to AZD1222 COVID-19 vaccine. The table came from immunoSEQ multiplex PCR; TCRdb's copy has only in-frame clones and leaves some out. This table has some 120,000 clones, around 83% appearing once. Specimen: peripheral blood, collected 28 days after the second AZD1222 dose. The receptors come from an adult who received the AZD1222 COVID-19 vaccine.

The chain carries TRBV6-4 and TRBJ1-2; weak D call: TRBD1 (5 bases). V was pared by 11 bases and J by 4 bases, with 14 bases between. The CDR3 spans 12 residues. The germline V gene encodes CDR1 MRHNA and CDR2 SNTAGT. Here the CDR3 reads CAHGGVPYGYTF. The CDR3 DNA sequence: TGTGCCCATGGGGGAGTCCCCTATGGCTACACCTTC.

This clone came up once. The rearrangement joins TRBV6-5 to TRBJ1-1, with a weak D call TRBD1 (6 bases). CDR3 size: 14 residues. Germline V CDR1 and CDR2: MNHEY, SVGAGI. Trimming left V 4 bases short and J 5 bases short, with 14 bases between. The CDR3 loop reads CASSSRQVVTEAFF. The CDR3 bases are TGTGCCAGCAGTTCCCGACAGGTAGTTACTGAAGCTTTCTTT.

The chain recombines TRBV3-1 (or the pseudogene TRBV3-2) with TRBJ1-1; weak D call: TRBD1 (5 bases). The CDR3 runs to 14 residues. V lost 3 bases to trimming and J lost 6 bases, with 14 bases between them. Germline-derived CDR1 and CDR2 are LGHDT and YNNKEL (reference sequence). The chain's CDR3 is CASSHRGGEAEAFF. As DNA, the CDR3 is TGTGCCAGCAGCCACCGGGGAGGGGAGGCTGAAGCTTTCTTT.

The chain carries TRBV5-4 and TRBJ1-1; 7 bases line up with TRBD1. The V gene end was trimmed by 4 bases and the J gene end by 1 base; junction bases not matched to a gene: 7. This CDR3 is built from 15 residues. Germline lookup yields CDR1 SGHNT and CDR2 YYREEE (reference sequence). CDR3 sequence (DNA): TGTGCCAGCAGCCTAAAGACAGGGACGAACACTGAAGCTTTCTTT. This translates into CASSLKTGTNTEAFF. Full variable domain (rest looked up from reference TRBV5-4 and TRBJ1-1): ETGVTQSPTHLIKTRGQQVTLRCSSQSGHNTVSWYQQALGQGPQFIFQYYREEENGRGNFPPRFSGLQFPNYSSELNVNALELDDSALYLCASSLKTGTNTEAFFGQGTRLTVV.

The chain combines TRBV21-1 with TRBJ1-5. TRBV21-1 is tagged as a pseudogene. This CDR3 region has 13 residues. CDR3 coding DNA: TGTGCCAGCAGCAAACGGCCTAATCAGCCCCAGCATTTT. Protein: CASSKRPNQPQHF.

The chain is built from TRBV30 and TRBJ1-4; D gene uncertain. CDR1 is GTSNPN and CDR2 is SVGIG in the germline V gene (reference sequence). The CDR3 is 14 residues long. The ends were cut back, 0 bases at V and 7 bases at J, with 12 bases in the middle. DNA for the CDR3: TGTGCCTGGAGTGTACCCGGGGTTGGTGAAAAACTGTTTTTT. As protein: CAWSVPGVGEKLFF.

This clone was seen more than once but under ten times. The chain joins TRBV5-3 to TRBJ1-5, with D hard to call. TRBV5-3 is an ORF for which the function is uncertain. The V end lost 2 bases, the J end lost 4 bases, and 13 bases lay between the germline ends. The CDR3 length is 15 residues. CDR3 nucleotide sequence: TGTGCCAGAAGCTTATGGAGGGCGCCAAATCAGCCCCAGCATTTT. This translates into CARSLWRAPNQPQHF.

Written as DNA, the CDR3 is TGTGCCACCAGTGATTTGAGAAGGGACCAGCCCCAGCATTTT. Encoded protein: CATSDLRRDQPQHF. This rearrangement joins TRBV24-1 to TRBJ1-5; D possibly corresponds to TRBD1 (5 bases). CDR1 KGHDR and CDR2 SFDVKD come from the germline V gene. CDR3 length: 14 amino acids. Trimming cost V 0 bases and J 7 bases, with 9 bases left between them.

The chain recombines TRBV19 with TRBJ1-1; 10 bases are a match to TRBD1. The V and J ends lost 5 bases and 9 bases, in that order; junction bases with no gene match: 6. The CDR3 contains 13 residues. Germline CDR1 and CDR2: LNHDA and SQIVND (reference sequence). CDR3 residues: CASSLGTGEKAFF. CDR3 coding DNA: TGTGCCAGTAGTTTGGGGACAGGGGAAAAAGCTTTCTTT.

The chain's CDR3 is CASSPGTELAKNIQYF. In DNA form, the CDR3 reads TGTGCCAGCAGCCCGGGGACGGAACTAGCCAAAAACATTCAGTACTTC. The chain carries TRBV5-4 and TRBJ2-4; TRBD1 or TRBD2 may be the D gene (5 bases each). V was shortened by 4 bases and J by 0 bases, with 14 bases between the two germline ends. There are 16 residues in the CDR3. Germline V gives CDR1 SGHNT, CDR2 YYREEE (reference sequence). Combining the CDR3 with reference TRBV5-4 and TRBJ2-4 gives the whole variable domain ETGVTQSPTHLIKTRGQQVTLRCSSQSGHNTVSWYQQALGQGPQFIFQYYREEENGRGNFPPRFSGLQFPNYSSELNVNALELDDSALYLCASSPGTELAKNIQYFGAGTRLSVL.

This clone was detected only a few times. The chain links TRBV28 to TRBJ1-5; a weak D match, TRBD1 (6 bases). The CDR3 is made up of 16 amino acids. Per germline, CDR1 MDHEN and CDR2 SYDVKM. V was pared by 3 bases and J by 9 bases, with 21 bases between. This CDR3 reads CASSLDPKGGFPPQHF. The CDR3 coding sequence is TGTGCCAGCAGTTTGGATCCAAAAGGGGGATTTCCGCCCCAGCATTTT. Using reference TRBV28 and TRBJ1-5 for the parts outside the CDR3, the full variable domain is DVKVTQSSRYLVKRTGEKVFLECVQDMDHENMFWYRQDPGLGLRLIYFSYDVKMKEKGDIPEGYSVSREKKERFSLILESASTNQTSMYLCASSLDPKGGFPPQHFGDGTRLSIL.

The chain couples TRBV28 to TRBJ2-7; no clear D. The V gene's germline CDR1 is MDHEN and CDR2 SYDVKM. The CDR3 covers 13 residues. V dropped 8 bases and J dropped 9 bases, with 20 bases sitting between them. CDR3: CASRPPVVGAQYF. Here the CDR3 DNA reads TGTGCCAGCCGCCCTCCCGTTGTGGGCGCGCAGTACTTC.

The genes are TRBV7-6 and TRBJ2-1, with 10 bases lining up with TRBD2. Trimming cost V 0 bases and J 8 bases; bases outside gene matches: 10. There are 17 residues in the CDR3. Germline CDR1 reads SGHVS; CDR2 reads FNYEAQ. The CDR3: CASSLAQLSGGAYEQFF. The DNA of the CDR3 is TGTGCCAGCAGCTTAGCACAACTAAGCGGGGGGGCCTATGAGCAGTTCTTC.

The rearrangement uses TRBV28 and TRBJ2-1; TRBD1 matches 11 bases. Germline loops: CDR1 MDHEN, CDR2 SYDVKM. This CDR3 spans 17 amino acids. The J segment lost 0 bases and the V segment lost 7 bases, leaving 8 bases of the junction unmatched. Written as DNA, the CDR3 is TGTGCCAGCACCGGGACAGGGGGATATAGCTCCTACAATGAGCAGTTCTTC. The encoded protein is CASTGTGGYSSYNEQFF.